These T cell receptor beta chains were read from a single sample in a study of shared clonotypes between healthy human individuals. The table came from immunoSEQ multiplex PCR; TCRdb's copy has only in-frame clones and leaves some out. Here the sample spans millions of clones, about 92% being singletons. The sequencing sample was made of naive CD4+ T cells sorted from blood. The receptor source for this set is a man younger than 35 in good health. Both conserved end residues are part of each CDR3. The D gene is left open where the match is weak. Clone size is shown for a subset of rows, as once, few, many or a class of expanded clone.

v_gene	j_gene	abundance	d_gene	CDR3nt	CDR3aa
TRBV7-7	TRBJ2-5	-	-	TGTGCTAGCAGCTTAGCCCAGGGGATTGGGGAGACCCAGTACTTC	CASSLAQGIGETQYF
TRBV5-4	TRBJ2-5	-	TRBD2	TGTGCCAGCAGGTTTGGCGGGGGGATTCAAGAGACCCAGTACTTC	CASRFGGGIQETQYF
TRBV1	TRBJ2-1	-	-	TGCACCAGCAGCCAAGATCGAAGCGGGGGTCATACCTACAATGAGCAGTTCTTC	CTSSQDRSGGHTYNEQFF
TRBV6-1	TRBJ1-4	-	TRBD1	TGTGCCAGCAGTGAAACAGGGGGCCGAGTCGAAAAACTGTTTTTT	CASSETGGRVEKLFF
TRBV7-3	TRBJ2-7	-	TRBD2	TGTGCCAGCAGCTCAGGGACTAGCGGGGGGTCCAACGAGCAGTACTTC	CASSSGTSGGSNEQYF
TRBV4-3	TRBJ2-3	-	-	TGCGCCAGCAGCCAAGATGCGGCGGGAACCCGCACAGATACGCAGTATTTT	CASSQDAAGTRTDTQYF
TRBV9	TRBJ1-6	-	TRBD1	TGTGCCAGCAGCCAAACCGGACAGGGTCTGGGTTCACCCCTCCACTTT	CASSQTGQGLGSPLHF
TRBV7-2	TRBJ1-5	-	-	TGTGCCAGCAGCTTAGCGGTCAACAATCAGCCCCAGCATTTT	CASSLAVNNQPQHF
TRBV4-1	TRBJ2-7	-	TRBD1	TGCGCCAGCAGCCAAGAGAGGACAGGGAGATCAGCGCAGTACTTC	CASSQERTGRSAQYF
TRBV5-4	TRBJ1-5	-	-	TGTGCCAGCGGGTTTGCTTCCCAGCATTTT	CASGFASQHF
TRBV27	TRBJ2-2	-	-	TGTGCCAGCAGATCAATCGGGGGAACCCCCGGCGGGGAGCTGTTTTTT	CASRSIGGTPGGELFF
TRBV7-9	TRBJ2-3	-	-	TGTGCCAGCAGCCATGCAGCCACAGATACGCAGTATTTT	CASSHAATDTQYF
TRBV7-2	TRBJ1-5	once	TRBD1	TGTGCCAGCAGCCCCCAGGGGGGCCAGCCCCAGCATTTT	CASSPQGGQPQHF
TRBV6-1	TRBJ1-1	-	-	TGTGCCAGCAGCCTACAGAAAGGAGCTTCTGAAGCTTTCTTT	CASSLQKGASEAFF
TRBV19	TRBJ1-6	-	-	TGTGCCAGTAGTGGTCAGAGTAGCAATTCACCCCTCCACTTT	CASSGQSSNSPLHF
TRBV9	TRBJ2-3	-	TRBD2	TGTGCCAGCAGCGTAATAAGCGGGGGGGGCACAGATACGCAGTATTTT	CASSVISGGGTDTQYF
TRBV9	TRBJ1-4	-	TRBD1	TGTGCCAGCAGCGTAGAAGGGACAGGATCAACTAATGAAAAACTGTTTTTT	CASSVEGTGSTNEKLFF
TRBV7-9	TRBJ2-7	-	TRBD2	TGTGCCACCACGACTAGCGGGATCAAGAACGAGCAGTACTTC	CATTTSGIKNEQYF
TRBV5-1	TRBJ2-3	-	TRBD2	TGCGCCAGCAGCCCTGGACTAGCGGGGAAATTAGATACGCAGTATTTT	CASSPGLAGKLDTQYF
TRBV6-5	TRBJ2-7	once	TRBD1	TGTGCCAGCAGTTACCTGGGACAGGGGGGGAACTACGAGCAGTACTTC	CASSYLGQGGNYEQYF
TRBV13	TRBJ1-6	-	-	TGTGCCAGCAGCTTAGAAGGGAGTTCACCCCTCCACTTT	CASSLEGSSPLHF
TRBV5-1	TRBJ2-3	-	TRBD2	TGCGCCAGCAGCGGGGGACTAGCGGGGACCACAGATACGCAGTATTTT	CASSGGLAGTTDTQYF
TRBV18	TRBJ2-2	-	-	TGTGCCAGCTCACCGGGACAACCTTCGAACACCGGGGAGCTGTTTTTT	CASSPGQPSNTGELFF
TRBV30	TRBJ2-5	-	-	TGTGCCTGGAGTCCGTTTGAGACCCAGTACTTC	CAWSPFETQYF
TRBV11-3	TRBJ2-2	-	-	TGTGCCAGCAGCTTAGAGCGCACCGGGGAGCTGTTTTTT	CASSLERTGELFF
TRBV18	TRBJ2-7	-	-	TGTGCCAGCTCACCCGCAGGGTACGAGCAGTACTTC	CASSPAGYEQYF
TRBV18	TRBJ2-4	once	-	TGTGCCAGCTCACCAATAGGGACTGGAGCCAAAAACATTCAGTACTTC	CASSPIGTGAKNIQYF
TRBV15	TRBJ2-1	-	-	TGTGCCACCAGCAGAGATCAGGCAACAGGGACCAATGAGCAGTTCTTC	CATSRDQATGTNEQFF
TRBV5-1	TRBJ1-4	-	-	TGCGCCAGCAGCTTGTCGACAGGTAACGCGGCTAATGAAAAACTGTTTTTT	CASSLSTGNAANEKLFF
TRBV30	TRBJ1-4	-	-	TGTGCCGGGGAGCCCCGAACCCAAGTAGAAAAACTGTTTTTT	CAGEPRTQVEKLFF
TRBV28	TRBJ2-7	-	-	TGTGCCAGCAGTCCTCGGCTACGAGACTACGAGCAGTACTTC	CASSPRLRDYEQYF
TRBV19	TRBJ1-1	-	TRBD1	TGTGCCAGTTGGGACAGGGGGCTGGGAACTGAAGCTTTCTTT	CASWDRGLGTEAFF
TRBV5-1	TRBJ1-4	-	-	TGCGCCAGCAGCTTAACGGGGCCTAATGAAAAACTGTTTTTT	CASSLTGPNEKLFF
TRBV5-6	TRBJ1-5	few	-	TGTGCCAGCAGCCCCAATCAGCCCCAGCATTTT	CASSPNQPQHF
TRBV6-4	TRBJ2-3	-	-	TGTGCCAGCAGAAGAGACATCACAGATACGCAGTATTTT	CASRRDITDTQYF
TRBV7-6	TRBJ2-3	once	-	TGTGCCAGCAGGCTAGCATCCACAGATACGCAGTATTTT	CASRLASTDTQYF
TRBV29-1	TRBJ2-7	-	TRBD1	TGCAGCGTTGAAGGGGGACAGGGGGCGCGCGAGCAGTACTTC	CSVEGGQGAREQYF
TRBV29-1	TRBJ2-3	-	-	TGCAGCGTTGAAGAAGGCCGGACGCCTGATACGCAGTATTTT	CSVEEGRTPDTQYF
TRBV10-2	TRBJ2-7	-	TRBD2	TGCGCCAGCAGTGAAGACAGCGGGGCGGTAAAATACTACGAGCAGTACTTC	CASSEDSGAVKYYEQYF
TRBV6-6	TRBJ1-5	-	-	TGTGCCAGCAGCCCGACGGACCTCAATCAGCCCCAGCATTTT	CASSPTDLNQPQHF
TRBV7-9	TRBJ1-1	few	-	TGTGCCAGCAGCACGGGATGGAACACTGAAGCTTTCTTT	CASSTGWNTEAFF
TRBV5-1	TRBJ1-1	-	TRBD1	TGCGCCAGCAGCTTGGCCCCGGGACAGATCGTTTCGAACACTGAAGCTTTCTTT	CASSLAPGQIVSNTEAFF
TRBV7-9	TRBJ2-7	-	-	TGTGCCAGCAGCTTCCAGGGAGGCTCGGGGTTTAACAGGGACGAGCAGTACTTC	CASSFQGGSGFNRDEQYF
TRBV6-1	TRBJ1-5	-	-	TGTGCCAGCAGTGAAGTGATTAGGGTCGGCAATCAGCCCCAGCATTTT	CASSEVIRVGNQPQHF
TRBV9	TRBJ2-1	-	TRBD2	TGTGCCAGCAGCGTAGCAGGCGGGAGTTGGTACAATGAGCAGTTCTTC	CASSVAGGSWYNEQFF